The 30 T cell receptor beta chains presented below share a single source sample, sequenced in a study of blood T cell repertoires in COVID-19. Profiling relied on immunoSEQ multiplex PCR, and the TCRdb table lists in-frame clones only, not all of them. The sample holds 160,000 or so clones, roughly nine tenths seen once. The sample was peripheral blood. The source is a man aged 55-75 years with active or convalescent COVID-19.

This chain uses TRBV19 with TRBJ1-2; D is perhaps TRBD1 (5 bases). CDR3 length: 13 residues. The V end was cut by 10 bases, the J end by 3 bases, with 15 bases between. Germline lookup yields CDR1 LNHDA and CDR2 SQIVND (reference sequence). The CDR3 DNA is TGTGCCATCCCGACAGAAAACGACTATGGCTACACCTTC. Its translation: CAIPTENDYGYTF.

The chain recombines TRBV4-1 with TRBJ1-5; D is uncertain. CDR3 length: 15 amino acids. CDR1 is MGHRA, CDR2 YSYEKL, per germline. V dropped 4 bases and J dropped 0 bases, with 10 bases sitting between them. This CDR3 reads CASSPDGNSNQPQHF. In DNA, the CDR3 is TGCGCCAGCAGCCCCGACGGGAATAGCAATCAGCCCCAGCATTTT.

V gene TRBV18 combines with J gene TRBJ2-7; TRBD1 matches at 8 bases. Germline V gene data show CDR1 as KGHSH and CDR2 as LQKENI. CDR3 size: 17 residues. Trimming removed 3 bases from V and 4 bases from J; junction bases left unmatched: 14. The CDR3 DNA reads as TGTGCCAGCTCACCTCTAGCCCCCGGGACAGGCAAGTACGAGCAGTACTTC. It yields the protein CASSPLAPGTGKYEQYF.

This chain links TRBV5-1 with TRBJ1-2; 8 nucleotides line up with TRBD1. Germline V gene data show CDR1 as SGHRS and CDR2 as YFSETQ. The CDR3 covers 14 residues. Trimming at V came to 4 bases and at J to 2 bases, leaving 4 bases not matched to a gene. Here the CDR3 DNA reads TGCGCCAGCAGCAGGGGACAGGCAAACTATGGCTACACCTTC. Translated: CASSRGQANYGYTF.

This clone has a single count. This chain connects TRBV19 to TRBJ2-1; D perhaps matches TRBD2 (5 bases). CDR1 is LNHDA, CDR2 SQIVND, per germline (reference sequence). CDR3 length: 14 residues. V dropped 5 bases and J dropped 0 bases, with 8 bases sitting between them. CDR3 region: CASSLGSSYNEQFF. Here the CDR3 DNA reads TGTGCCAGTAGTCTTGGGAGCTCCTACAATGAGCAGTTCTTC.

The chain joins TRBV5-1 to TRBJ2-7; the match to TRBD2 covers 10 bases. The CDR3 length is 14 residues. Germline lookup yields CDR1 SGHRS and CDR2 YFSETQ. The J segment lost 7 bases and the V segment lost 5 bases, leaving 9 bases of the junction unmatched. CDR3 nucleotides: TGCGCCAGCAGAGAAGCGGGAGGGCCCCGGGAGCAGTACTTC. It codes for CASREAGGPREQYF.

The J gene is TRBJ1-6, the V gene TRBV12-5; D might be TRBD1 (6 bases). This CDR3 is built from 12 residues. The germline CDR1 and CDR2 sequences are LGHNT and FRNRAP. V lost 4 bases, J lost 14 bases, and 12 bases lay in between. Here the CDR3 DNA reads TGTGCTAGTGGTTCCAGGGGTTTAACCCTCCACTTT. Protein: CASGSRGLTLHF.

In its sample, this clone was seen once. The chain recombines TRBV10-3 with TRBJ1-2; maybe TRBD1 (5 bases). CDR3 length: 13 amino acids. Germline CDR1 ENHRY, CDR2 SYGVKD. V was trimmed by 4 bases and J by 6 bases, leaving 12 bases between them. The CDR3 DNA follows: TGTGCCATCAGTGCCGGGGGGTTAGATGGCTACACCTTC. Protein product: CAISAGGLDGYTF.

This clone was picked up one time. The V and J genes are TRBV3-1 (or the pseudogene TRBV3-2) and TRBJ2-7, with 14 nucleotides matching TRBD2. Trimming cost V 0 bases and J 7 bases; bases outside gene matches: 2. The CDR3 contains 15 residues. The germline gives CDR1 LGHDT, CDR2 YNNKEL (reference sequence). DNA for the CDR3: TGTGCCAGCAGCCAAGACCGACTAGCGGGGGGGGAGCAGTACTTC. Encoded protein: CASSQDRLAGGEQYF.

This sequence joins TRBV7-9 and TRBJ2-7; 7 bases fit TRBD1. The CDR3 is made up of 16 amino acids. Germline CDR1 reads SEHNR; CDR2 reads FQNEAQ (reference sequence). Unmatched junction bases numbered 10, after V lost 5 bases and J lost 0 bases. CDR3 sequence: CASSPSWGQYSYEQYF. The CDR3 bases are TGTGCCAGCAGCCCAAGTTGGGGACAGTACTCCTACGAGCAGTACTTC.

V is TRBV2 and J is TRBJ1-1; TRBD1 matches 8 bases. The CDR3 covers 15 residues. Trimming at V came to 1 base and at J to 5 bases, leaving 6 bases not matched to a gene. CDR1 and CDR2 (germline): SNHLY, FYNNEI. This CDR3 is CASSEGQGAGTEAFF. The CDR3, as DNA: TGTGCCAGCAGTGAAGGTCAGGGGGCGGGAACTGAAGCTTTCTTT.

The CDR3 coding sequence is TGTGCCAGCAGCATAACTAGCGGGGGTCTCTACAATGAGCAGTTCTTC. This codes for CASSITSGGLYNEQFF. This rearrangement joins TRBV7-2 to TRBJ2-1; TRBD2 aligns across 11 bases. The germline V gene encodes CDR1 SGHTA and CDR2 FQGNSA. V lost 5 bases and J lost 3; bases outside the gene matches: 6. The CDR3 is 16 residues long.

CDR3 region: CASSVDIYNEQFF. The CDR3 DNA reads TGTGCCAGCAGCGTCGACATATACAATGAGCAGTTCTTC. The J gene is TRBJ2-1, the V gene TRBV9; no definite D call. V was trimmed by 2 bases and J by 4 bases, leaving 7 bases between them. CDR3 length equals 13 residues. Germline assignment: CDR1 SGDLS and CDR2 YYNGEE.

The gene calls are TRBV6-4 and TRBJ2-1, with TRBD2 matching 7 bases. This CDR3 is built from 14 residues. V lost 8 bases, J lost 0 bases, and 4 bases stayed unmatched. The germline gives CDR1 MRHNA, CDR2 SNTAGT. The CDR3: CASSRTSSYNEQFF. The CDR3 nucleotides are TGTGCCAGCTCTCGGACTAGCTCCTACAATGAGCAGTTCTTC.

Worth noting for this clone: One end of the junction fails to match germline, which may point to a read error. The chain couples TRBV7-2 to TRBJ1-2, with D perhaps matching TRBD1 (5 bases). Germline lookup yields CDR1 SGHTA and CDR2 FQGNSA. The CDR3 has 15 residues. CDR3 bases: TGTGCCAGCAGCTCCCCGGTCGCCAGGGCCGATCGCGACAGCTTC. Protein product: CASSSPVARADRDSF.

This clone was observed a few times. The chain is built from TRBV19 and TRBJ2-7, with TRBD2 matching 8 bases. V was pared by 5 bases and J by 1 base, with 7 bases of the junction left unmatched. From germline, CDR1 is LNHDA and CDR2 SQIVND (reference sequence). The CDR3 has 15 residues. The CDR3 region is CASSVSGTRSYEQYF. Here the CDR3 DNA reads TGTGCCAGTAGTGTCTCCGGGACTAGGTCCTACGAGCAGTACTTC.

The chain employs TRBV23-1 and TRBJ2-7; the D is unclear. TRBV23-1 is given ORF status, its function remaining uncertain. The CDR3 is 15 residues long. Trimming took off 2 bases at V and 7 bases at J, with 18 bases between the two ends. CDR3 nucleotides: TGCGCCAGCAGTCAACCCACAGCTCATCCGCGAGAGCAGTACTTC. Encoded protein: CASSQPTAHPREQYF.

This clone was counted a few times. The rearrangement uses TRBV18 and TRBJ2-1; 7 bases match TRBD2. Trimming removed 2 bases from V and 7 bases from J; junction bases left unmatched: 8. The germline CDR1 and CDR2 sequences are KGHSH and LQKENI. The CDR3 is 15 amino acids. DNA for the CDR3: TGTGCCAGCTCACCATCCCCGGGGGGTTATAATGAGCAGTTCTTC. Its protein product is CASSPSPGGYNEQFF.

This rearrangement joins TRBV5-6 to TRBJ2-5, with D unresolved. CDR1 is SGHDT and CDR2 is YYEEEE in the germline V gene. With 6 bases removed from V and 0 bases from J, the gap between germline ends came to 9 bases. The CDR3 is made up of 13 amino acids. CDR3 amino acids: CASTHRDQETQYF. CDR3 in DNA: TGTGCCAGCACCCACCGGGACCAAGAGACCCAGTACTTC.

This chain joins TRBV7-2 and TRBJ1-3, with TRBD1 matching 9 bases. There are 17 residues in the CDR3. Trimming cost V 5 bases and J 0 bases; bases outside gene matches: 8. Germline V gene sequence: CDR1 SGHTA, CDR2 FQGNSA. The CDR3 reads CASSGRQGGSSGNTIYF. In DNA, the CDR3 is TGTGCCAGCAGCGGACGACAGGGGGGAAGCTCTGGAAACACCATATATTTT.

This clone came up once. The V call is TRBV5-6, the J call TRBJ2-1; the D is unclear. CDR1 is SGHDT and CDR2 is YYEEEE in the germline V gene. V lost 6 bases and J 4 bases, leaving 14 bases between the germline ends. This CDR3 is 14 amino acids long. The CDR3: CASTAVGRYNEQFF. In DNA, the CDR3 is TGTGCCAGCACCGCCGTAGGCAGGTACAATGAGCAGTTCTTC.

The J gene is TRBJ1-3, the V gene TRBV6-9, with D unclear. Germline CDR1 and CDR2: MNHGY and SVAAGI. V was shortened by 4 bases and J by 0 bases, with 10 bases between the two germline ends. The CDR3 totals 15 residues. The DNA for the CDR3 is TGTGCCAGCAGTTCGGGGAGGAACTCTGGAAACACCATATATTTT. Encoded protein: CASSSGRNSGNTIYF.

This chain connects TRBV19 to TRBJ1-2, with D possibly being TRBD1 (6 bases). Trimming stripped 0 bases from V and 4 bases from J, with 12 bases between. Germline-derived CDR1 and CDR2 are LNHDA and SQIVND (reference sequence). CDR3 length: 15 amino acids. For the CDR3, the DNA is TGTGCCAGTAGTATAGATCTTGGGACACCCTATGGCTACACCTTC. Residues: CASSIDLGTPYGYTF.

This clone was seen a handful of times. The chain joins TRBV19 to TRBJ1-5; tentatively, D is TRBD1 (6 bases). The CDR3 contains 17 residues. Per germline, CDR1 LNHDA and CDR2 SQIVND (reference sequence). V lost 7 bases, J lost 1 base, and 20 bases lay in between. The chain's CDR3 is CASIGAGHFLSNQPQHF. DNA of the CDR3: TGTGCCAGTATCGGAGCGGGACATTTTTTAAGCAATCAGCCCCAGCATTTT.

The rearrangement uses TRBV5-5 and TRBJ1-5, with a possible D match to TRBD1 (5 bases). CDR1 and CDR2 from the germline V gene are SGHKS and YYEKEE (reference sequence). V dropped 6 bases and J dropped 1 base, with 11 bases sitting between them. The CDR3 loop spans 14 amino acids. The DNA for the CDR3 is TGTGCCAGCATCCCTCAGGGAAGCAATCAGCCCCAGCATTTT. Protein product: CASIPQGSNQPQHF.

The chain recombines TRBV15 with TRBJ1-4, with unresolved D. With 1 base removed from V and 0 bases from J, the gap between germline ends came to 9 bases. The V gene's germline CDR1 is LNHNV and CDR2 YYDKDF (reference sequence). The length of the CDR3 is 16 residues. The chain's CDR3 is CATSRAPQATNEKLFF. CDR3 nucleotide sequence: TGTGCCACCAGCAGAGCTCCGCAGGCAACTAATGAAAAACTGTTTTTT.

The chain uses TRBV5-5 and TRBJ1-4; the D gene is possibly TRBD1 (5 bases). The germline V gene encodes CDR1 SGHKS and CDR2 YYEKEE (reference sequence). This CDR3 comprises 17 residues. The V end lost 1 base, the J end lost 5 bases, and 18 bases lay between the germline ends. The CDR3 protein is CASSLHREGAENEKLFF. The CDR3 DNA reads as TGTGCCAGCAGCTTGCATCGTGAAGGGGCCGAAAATGAAAAACTGTTTTTT.

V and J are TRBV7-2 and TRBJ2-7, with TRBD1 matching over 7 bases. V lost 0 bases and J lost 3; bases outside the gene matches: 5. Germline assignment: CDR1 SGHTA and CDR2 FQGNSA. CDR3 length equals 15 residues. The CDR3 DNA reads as TGTGCCAGCAGCTTAGCGCATTCAGGGGGCTACGAGCAGTACTTC. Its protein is CASSLAHSGGYEQYF.

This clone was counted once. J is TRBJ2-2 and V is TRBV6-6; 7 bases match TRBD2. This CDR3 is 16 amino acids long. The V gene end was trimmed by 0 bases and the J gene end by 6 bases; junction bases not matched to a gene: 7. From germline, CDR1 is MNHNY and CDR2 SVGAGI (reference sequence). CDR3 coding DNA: TGTGCCAGCAGTTACTCTGGGGGAGGGGAAGCCGGGGAGCTGTTTTTT. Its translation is CASSYSGGGEAGELFF.

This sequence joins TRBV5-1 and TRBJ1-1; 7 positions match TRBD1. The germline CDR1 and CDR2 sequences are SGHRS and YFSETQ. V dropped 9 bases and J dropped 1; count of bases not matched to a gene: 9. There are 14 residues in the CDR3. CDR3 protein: CATKTGTENTEAFF. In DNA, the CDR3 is TGCGCCACCAAGACTGGGACAGAGAACACTGAAGCTTTCTTT.